This is a list of T cell receptor beta chains from one sample in a study of chemoradiotherapy in HPV16-positive cancers. Only in-frame clones appear in the TCRdb table, and some are missing; sequencing was by immunoSEQ multiplex PCR. The repertoire holds a few thousand clones, with roughly three quarters as singletons. The sample was acquired from a patient who underwent chemoradiotherapy. These receptor sequences come from a human donor with HPV-associated anogenital cancer. Each CDR3 is given with its conserved first and last residue. D genes are given only for firm matches. For some rows the clone size is stated as once, few or many, or as a class when expanded; others skip it.

NA,TRBJ2-2,NA,TRBV7-9,CASSTPGELFF,TGTGCCAGCAGCACACCCGGGGAGCTGTTTTTT
NA,TRBJ1-2,NA,TRBV7-9,CASSLVNYGYTF,TGTGCCAGCTCCCTAGTGAACTATGGCTACACCTTC
NA,TRBJ1-4,NA,TRBV27,CASRRLGQGNEKLFF,TGTGCCAGTCGACGGCTGGGACAAGGGAATGAAAAACTGTTTTTT
TRBD1,TRBJ2-1,NA,TRBV9,CASSSTGGATYNEQFF,TGTGCCAGCAGCTCGACAGGGGGCGCGACCTACAATGAGCAGTTCTTC
NA,TRBJ1-1,NA,TRBV30,CAWREQAGTEAFF,TGTGCCTGGAGGGAACAGGCTGGCACTGAAGCTTTCTTT
NA,TRBJ2-3,NA,TRBV5-1,CATGGHIGDTQYF,TGCGCCACGGGGGGACACATCGGGGATACGCAGTATTTT
TRBD1,TRBJ1-1,once,TRBV28,CASSLWTGMNTEAFF,TGTGCCAGCAGCCTCTGGACAGGGATGAACACTGAAGCTTTCTTT
NA,TRBJ2-4,NA,TRBV5-1,CASSPSGFQRDIQYF,TGCGCCAGCAGTCCCTCCGGCTTCCAGAGGGACATTCAGTACTTC
TRBD1,TRBJ2-1,once,TRBV18,CASSPPRGQGAVNEQFF,TGTGCCAGCTCACCACCGAGGGGACAGGGGGCGGTCAATGAGCAGTTCTTC
NA,TRBJ2-7,NA,TRBV5-6,CASSLDRRYEQYF,TGTGCCAGCAGCTTGGACAGACGCTACGAGCAGTACTTC
NA,TRBJ2-3,NA,TRBV9,CASSDYSGPQSTQYF,TGTGCCAGCAGCGACTACTCAGGGCCACAGAGTACGCAGTATTTT
TRBD1,TRBJ2-7,NA,TRBV15,CATSRDRGTGGYEQYF,TGTGCCACCAGCAGAGATCGAGGGACAGGGGGCTACGAGCAGTACTTC
TRBD1,TRBJ2-7,NA,TRBV7-8,CASRPHPRTGRYEQYF,TGTGCCAGCAGACCTCATCCCAGGACAGGACGCTACGAGCAGTACTTC
NA,TRBJ2-5,few,TRBV21-1,CASSKGQRAKTQYF,TGTGCCAGCAGCAAGGGACAGAGGGCGAAGACCCAGTACTTC
TRBD2,TRBJ2-7,NA,TRBV27,CASSFLPPGGHEQYF,TGTGCCAGCAGTTTCTTACCCCCGGGAGGGCACGAGCAGTACTTC
NA,TRBJ2-3,few,TRBV7-9,CASSPVDTQYF,TGTGCCAGCAGCCCCGTCGATACGCAGTATTTT
NA,TRBJ1-5,once,TRBV5-1,CASSPGEGRGNQPQHF,TGCGCCAGCAGCCCAGGCGAAGGCCGAGGCAATCAGCCCCAGCATTTT
NA,TRBJ1-4,NA,TRBV7-2,CASSLSGDEKLFF,TGTGCCAGCAGCTTATCAGGGGATGAAAAACTGTTTTTT
TRBD2,TRBJ2-7,NA,TRBV5-1,CASSLRLAGYSEQYF,TGCGCCAGCAGCTTGAGACTAGCGGGTTACTCTGAGCAGTACTTC
TRBD1,TRBJ1-2,NA,TRBV28,CASRIQGLNYGYTF,TGTGCCAGCAGAATACAGGGGCTTAACTATGGCTACACCTTC
NA,TRBJ2-3,once,TRBV5-4,CASSLRLASDTQYF,TGTGCCAGCAGCCTAAGATTAGCTTCAGATACGCAGTATTTT
NA,TRBJ1-6,few,TRBV6-5,CASSDTGTKPLHF,TGTGCCAGCAGTGACACAGGGACCAAACCCCTCCACTTT
TRBD2,TRBJ2-3,NA,TRBV28,CASRGSGRKEIITDTQYF,TGTGCCAGCAGGGGTAGCGGGAGAAAGGAGATTATAACAGATACGCAGTATTTT
NA,TRBJ2-2,NA,TRBV28,CATLLGTPMNGELFF,TGTGCCACCCTCCTCGGGACTCCAATGAACGGGGAGCTGTTTTTT
TRBD1,TRBJ1-2,NA,TRBV14,CASSQDQAVRTGSPNYGYTF,TGTGCCAGCAGCCAAGACCAGGCGGTCAGGACAGGCTCCCCTAACTATGGCTACACCTTC
NA,TRBJ1-1,NA,TRBV19,CASSRWGTEAFF,TGTGCCAGTAGCCGGTGGGGCACTGAAGCTTTCTTT
NA,TRBJ1-2,NA,TRBV7-9,CASSTSPSWEWSWGYTF,TGTGCCAGCAGCACTAGCCCGTCCTGGGAATGGTCGTGGGGCTACACCTTC
TRBD1,TRBJ2-5,once,TRBV27,CASSLGTGVLETQYF,TGTGCCAGCAGTCTTGGGACAGGGGTTTTGGAGACCCAGTACTTC
NA,TRBJ1-2,NA,TRBV14,CASSHWTDYGYTF,TGTGCCAGCAGCCACTGGACAGATTATGGCTACACCTTC
TRBD2,TRBJ2-1,NA,TRBV28,CASSLAGDDYNEQFF,TGTGCCAGCAGTTTAGCGGGAGACGATTACAATGAGCAGTTCTTC
TRBD2,TRBJ2-1,NA,TRBV7-2,CASSLKAAGGEQFF,TGTGCCAGCAGCTTAAAGGCAGCGGGAGGCGAGCAGTTCTTC
NA,TRBJ2-3,few,TRBV15,CATSREQTSTDTQYF,TGTGCCACCAGCAGAGAACAGACGAGCACAGATACGCAGTATTTT
NA,TRBJ1-1,NA,TRBV6-1,CASSTGEGHTEAFF,TGTGCCAGCAGTACCGGGGAAGGGCACACTGAAGCTTTCTTT
TRBD2,TRBJ2-4,NA,TRBV7-2,CASSSSSGGNIQYF,TGTGCCAGCAGCTCATCCTCGGGGGGAAACATTCAGTACTTC
TRBD1,TRBJ1-5,NA,TRBV2,CASSSRGRGNQPQHF,TGTGCCAGCAGCTCCAGGGGGCGAGGCAATCAGCCCCAGCATTTT